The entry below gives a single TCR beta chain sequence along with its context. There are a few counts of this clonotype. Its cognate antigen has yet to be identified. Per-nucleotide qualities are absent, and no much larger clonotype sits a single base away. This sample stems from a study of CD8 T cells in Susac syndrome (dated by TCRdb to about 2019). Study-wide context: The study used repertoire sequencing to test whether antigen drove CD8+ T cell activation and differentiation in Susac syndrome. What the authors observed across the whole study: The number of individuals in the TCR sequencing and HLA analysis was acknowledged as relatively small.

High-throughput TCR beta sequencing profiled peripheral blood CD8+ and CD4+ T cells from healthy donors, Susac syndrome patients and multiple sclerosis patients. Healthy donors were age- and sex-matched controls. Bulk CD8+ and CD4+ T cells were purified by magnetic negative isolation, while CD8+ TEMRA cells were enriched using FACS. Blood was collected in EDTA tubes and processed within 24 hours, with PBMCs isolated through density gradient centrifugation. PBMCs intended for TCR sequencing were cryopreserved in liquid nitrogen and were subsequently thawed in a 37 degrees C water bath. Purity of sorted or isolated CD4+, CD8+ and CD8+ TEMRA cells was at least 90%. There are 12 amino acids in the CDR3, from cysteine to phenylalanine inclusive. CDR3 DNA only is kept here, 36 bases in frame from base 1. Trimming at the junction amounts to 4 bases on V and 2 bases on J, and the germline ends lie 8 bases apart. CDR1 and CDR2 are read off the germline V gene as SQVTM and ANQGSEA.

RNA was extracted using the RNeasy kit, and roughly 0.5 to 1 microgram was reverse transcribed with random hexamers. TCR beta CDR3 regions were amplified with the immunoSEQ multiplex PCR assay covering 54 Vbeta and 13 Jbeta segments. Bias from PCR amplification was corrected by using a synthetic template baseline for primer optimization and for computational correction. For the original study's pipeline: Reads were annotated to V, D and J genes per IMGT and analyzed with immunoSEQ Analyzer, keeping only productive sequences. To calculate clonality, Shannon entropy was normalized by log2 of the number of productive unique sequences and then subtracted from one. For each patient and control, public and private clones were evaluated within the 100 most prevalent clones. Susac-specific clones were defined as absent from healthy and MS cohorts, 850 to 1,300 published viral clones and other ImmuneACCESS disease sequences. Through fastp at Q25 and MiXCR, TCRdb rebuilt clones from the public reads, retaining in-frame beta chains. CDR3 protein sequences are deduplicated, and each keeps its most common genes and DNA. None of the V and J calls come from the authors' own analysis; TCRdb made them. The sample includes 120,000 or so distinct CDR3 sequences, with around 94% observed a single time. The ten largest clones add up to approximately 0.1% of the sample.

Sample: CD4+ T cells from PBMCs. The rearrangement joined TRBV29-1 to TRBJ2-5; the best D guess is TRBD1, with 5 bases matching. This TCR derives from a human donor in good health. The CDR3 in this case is CSVGAGQETQYF. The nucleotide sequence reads TGCAGCGTTGGGGCAGGGCAAGAGACCCAGTACTTC.